Included here is one TCR beta chain sequence, with context. Antigen: not known. The germline gives CDR1 SGHRS, CDR2 YFSETQ. The CDR3 runs 17 residues. Losses at the gene ends were 0 bases for V and 2 bases for J; bases not matched to a gene: 5. These data belong to a study of identical twins. Template switching (which added a universal primer site) was used, and cDNA carried unique molecular identifiers. MiXCR was run by TCRdb on the 5' RACE reads, yielding one entry per CDR3 protein. The data contain 400,000 to 500,000 distinct CDR3 sequences, about 13% of them singletons. Broader study findings: Out-of-frame beta sequences exhibited a weaker degree of excess twin sharing. Recombination models fit unrelated individuals' TCR alpha sharing but underestimated twins'. Reduced insertions were recorded for abundant cord blood beta clonotypes, with no such pattern in memory repertoires.

In addition, the sample was reused for a study of yellow fever vaccine responses in identical twins.

This chain joins TRBV5-1 and TRBJ2-5; 12 positions agree with TRBD2. Sequencing used CD4+ T cells sorted from blood. The receptor's source is a young woman in good health. CDR3 in DNA: TGCGCCAGCAGCTTGGGCCCTGGACTAGCGGGGCAAGAGACCCAGTACTTC. Its protein is CASSLGPGLAGQETQYF.